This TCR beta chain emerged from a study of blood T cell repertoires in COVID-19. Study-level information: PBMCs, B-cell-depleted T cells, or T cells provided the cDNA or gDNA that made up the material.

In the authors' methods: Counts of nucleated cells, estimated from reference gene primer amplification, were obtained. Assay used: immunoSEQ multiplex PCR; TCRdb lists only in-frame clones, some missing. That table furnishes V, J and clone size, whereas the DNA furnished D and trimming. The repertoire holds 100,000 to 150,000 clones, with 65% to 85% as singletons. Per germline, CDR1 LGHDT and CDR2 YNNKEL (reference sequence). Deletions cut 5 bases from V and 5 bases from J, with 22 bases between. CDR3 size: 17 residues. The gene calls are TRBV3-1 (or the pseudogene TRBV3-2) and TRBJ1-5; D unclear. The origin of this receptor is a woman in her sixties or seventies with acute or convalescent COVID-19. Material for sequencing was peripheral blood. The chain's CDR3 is CASSEGYPIFDHQPQHF. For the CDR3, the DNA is TGTGCCAGCAGCGAAGGCTATCCCATTTTTGATCATCAGCCCCAGCATTTT.